This T cell receptor beta chain stems from a study of cytomegalovirus exposure and HLA in healthy donors (dated 2017 in TCRdb). Regarding the study in general: According to a later analysis, one platform produced both the 110 or so validation repertoires and the 666 repertoires of the first cohort. The aim of the study was to test whether cataloging public T cell receptors could identify signatures of past pathogen exposure. A separate validation cohort of more than 100 different subjects was used in addition to the roughly 700-subject first cohort. To predict cytomegalovirus infection status, the study combined high-throughput TCR immunosequencing, statistical association of individual TCRs with disease status, and machine learning.

Turning to this clone: It lacks a known antigen. Base qualities are not recorded, but no much larger clone differs from it by a single base.

The CDR3 contains 15 residues, cysteine and phenylalanine counted. Solely the CDR3 DNA is kept, with 45 bases framed from the first base. Taken from the germline V gene (reference sequence), the CDR1 and CDR2 loops are LNHDA and SQIVND. The junction shows trimming of 7 bases on V and 0 bases on J, plus 13 bases between the germline ends. The donors belonged to the validation cohort of 120 subjects, which was separate from the 666-subject first cohort. Overall study results and their limits: A total of 164 TCR beta chains were listed by the study as associated with cytomegalovirus. The validation cohort had no HLA typing available for a later analysis, so co-occurrence within that cohort was assessed over all 120 or so repertoires. Cytomegalovirus status was reported to be diagnosed by the classifier with high specificity and sensitivity in both the original and validation cohorts. It was suggested by the authors that the approach could potentially be generalized to other disease states and immunological phenotypes. Across donors, most TCR sequences were observed very rarely, whereas some public TCRs were present in many individuals. In a later analysis, TCRs clustered in the first cohort were found to also tend to co-occur in the 120 validation repertoires, with 94% of cluster scores above 0. A few of the identified cytomegalovirus-associated TCR beta chains were confirmed in vitro to be specific for cytomegalovirus antigens.

Library generation was performed with the immunoSEQ multiplex PCR assay. The authors' analysis ran thus. A statistical classification framework was built to diagnose cytomegalovirus status from the catalog of TCR beta chain sequences. Sourced from immuneACCESS, this table was stored by TCRdb with only in-frame sequences that have V and J called. A share of the clones is absent; for the studies checked, an unresolved V gene accounts for under half, and the remainder has no known explanation. From that table come the V and J calls and clone size; the DNA was used to work out D and trimming. The sample table holds about 78,000 clones, of which 90% to 96% were seen once. The ten largest clones take up roughly 1.6% of the sample.

Material for sequencing was PBMCs. This receptor chain uses TRBV19 and TRBJ1-5, with TRBD1 perhaps the D gene, on 5 matching bases. The source is a man aged 18 to 30 in good health and CMV-seropositive. The CDR3 amino acid sequence is: CASKLTAYSNQPQHF. The DNA reads as follows: TGTGCCAGTAAACTGACAGCGTATAGCAATCAGCCCCAGCATTTT.